This T cell receptor beta chain originates from a study of blood T cell repertoires in COVID-19. Study as a whole: The samples span acute and convalescent COVID-19 from the United States, Italy and Spain.

Recruitment covered about 25 US areas and drew participants whose ages spanned about 18 to 89 years. Clinical histories supplied by participants themselves formed the basis of cohort assignment. This table comes from immunoSEQ multiplex PCR, and its TCRdb copy is limited to in-frame clones, with some not included. The sample lists almost 400,000 clones; 88% were seen once. CDR1 LNHDA and CDR2 SQIVND come from the germline V gene (reference sequence). Trimming shortened V by 5 bases and J by 5 bases, and 20 bases separated the two germline ends. CDR3 length: 16 amino acids. The receptor was isolated from a woman under 40 with acute COVID-19. The sample consisted of PBMCs or T cells enriched from blood (not recorded which). The V call is TRBV19, the J call TRBJ2-3, with TRBD2 as a possible D gene (5 bases). Here the CDR3 DNA reads TGTGCCAGTAGTCCTAGGACCTCCTCTCGGGGAGATACGCAGTATTTT. As protein: CASSPRTSSRGDTQYF.